A selection of T cell receptor beta chains follows, all from one sample in a study of blood T cell repertoires in COVID-19. Sequencing was performed with immunoSEQ multiplex PCR; in TCRdb, only in-frame clones are kept and a portion is missing. The sample has around 60,000 clones, around 84% seen once. The sequencing input was peripheral blood. The receptor set was obtained from a woman aged 55-69 years with acute or convalescent COVID-19. CDR3s include the opening cysteine and the closing phenylalanine or tryptophan. A D gene is named only where the DNA matches it firmly. Clone size is given for some rows only: seen once, a few or many times, or a class if the clone is expanded.

D gene	V gene	J gene	clone size	CDR3 DNA	CDR3 protein
TRBD2	TRBV4-2	TRBJ2-1	NA	TGTGCCAGCAGCCAACAGCTAATCCCTAGCGGGGGGGCACATGAGCAGTTCTTC	CASSQQLIPSGGAHEQFF
NA	TRBV11-2	TRBJ2-2	NA	TGTGCCAGCAGCTCCATGGGCACAGTAACCGGGGAGCTGTTTTTT	CASSSMGTVTGELFF
NA	TRBV6-5	TRBJ1-5	NA	TGTGCCAGCAGTTATAGTCTTGGCAATCAGCCCCAGCATTTT	CASSYSLGNQPQHF
TRBD1	TRBV19	TRBJ2-5	NA	TGTGCCAGTAGTATAGATAGGACAGGGCAAGAGACCCAGTACTTC	CASSIDRTGQETQYF
TRBD2	TRBV25-1	TRBJ2-3	NA	TGTGCCAGCAGTGTAGCGGGGAGCACAGATACGCAGTATTTT	CASSVAGSTDTQYF
NA	TRBV11-2	TRBJ2-1	NA	TGTGCCAGCAGCTTAGCCTTGGAGGTCACGGGTGAGCAGTTCTTC	CASSLALEVTGEQFF
TRBD1	TRBV25-1	TRBJ1-4	once	TGTGCCAGCAGTGAGAGGGACAGGGTTGAAGAAAAACTGTTTTTT	CASSERDRVEEKLFF
TRBD1	TRBV11-2	TRBJ1-2	NA	TGTGCCAGCAGCTCCCAACTACGGACAGGGGGCGCTGAGGGCTACACCTTC	CASSSQLRTGGAEGYTF
TRBD2	TRBV5-1	TRBJ2-1	NA	TGCGCCAGCAGCTCCCTAGCGGGGCCCTCCTACAATGAGCAGTTCTTC	CASSSLAGPSYNEQFF
NA	TRBV11-1	TRBJ1-1	NA	TGTGCCAGCAGCTTGCGTAGGGGCACTGAAGCTTTCTTT	CASSLRRGTEAFF
NA	TRBV10-2	TRBJ2-7	NA	TGCGCCAGCAGTGGAGGCGTCTCCTACGAGCAGTACTTC	CASSGGVSYEQYF
NA	TRBV19	TRBJ2-2	NA	TGTGCCAGTAGTACTTTTCTTAACACCGGGGAGCTGTTTTTT	CASSTFLNTGELFF
NA	TRBV5-1	TRBJ1-6	NA	TGCGCCAGCAGCTTGTTTGGCGACGGGAATTCACCCCTCCACTTT	CASSLFGDGNSPLHF
NA	TRBV5-1	TRBJ1-5	NA	TGCGCCAGCAGCTTGGCAGGGGCCCTTGGGCAGCCCCAGCATTTT	CASSLAGALGQPQHF
NA	TRBV7-6	TRBJ1-2	NA	TGTGCCAGCAGCAGATTTTACAGGGATTATGGCTACACCTTC	CASSRFYRDYGYTF
TRBD1	TRBV27	TRBJ1-6	once	TGTGCCAGCAGTACATACAGGGGGCGCGTAAATTCACCCCTCCACTTT	CASSTYRGRVNSPLHF